This TCR beta chain appears in the sequencing data of a study of spatial heterogeneity in lung cancer (dated by TCRdb to the late 2010s). At the level of the whole study: The donors were 65 to 85 patients from the lung TRACERx cohort who had early-stage, untreated non-small cell lung cancer. Both alpha and beta chains were TCR-sequenced in samples taken at surgery, namely 220 tumor regions, 64 matched nontumor lung samples and a few dozen PBMC samples. Beta-chain transcripts were consistently detected in greater numbers than alpha-chain transcripts, which likely reflects a higher abundance of beta-chain transcripts. In the raw uncorrected reads, each unique combination of TCR and UMI appeared more than ten times on average. TCR alpha and beta repertoires were quantitatively compared across multiple tumor regions, matched nontumor lung and blood in non-small cell lung cancer. Nonsynonymous mutation counts, determined by whole-exome sequencing of tumor tissue, were related to TCR repertoire features. Follow-up PBMC samples were sequenced whenever the samples were available, and the median time to follow-up was approximately 24 months after resection. Beyond this particular receptor, the publication reports: Ubiquitous expanded tumor TCRs were detected in blood more often at tumor resection than at routine follow-up. Confirming at a functional level the hypothesis that regional TCRs recognize regional mutations was considered to require additional single-cell paired TCR alpha and beta sequencing. Only 13 to 15 patients were included in the comparisons of baseline and follow-up blood repertoires.

The meaning of the sample's time point label: blood at routine non-recurrence follow-up after resection. Whole RNA extracted from tumor and nontumor lung tissue, or from cryopreserved PBMC samples, was used for TCR sequencing without cell sorting. Only patients with enough RNA available from two or more tumor regions were chosen for TCR sequencing. This clonotype was seen repeatedly, ten times or more. Which antigen it targets is not known. No qualities accompany the bases; no much larger clone lies one base away. V is cut back by 5 bases and J by 2 bases, with 5 bases in the junction unmatched. Taken from cysteine to phenylalanine, the CDR3 has 16 residues. Only CDR3 DNA remains: 48 bases, in frame from the first base. The germline V gene gives CDR1 as SGHVS and CDR2 as FQNEAQ. The library was built by means of 5' RACE. This sample was sequenced with a NextSeq 500. The TCR library protocol attached a unique molecular identifier to each TCR cDNA molecule to allow correction of PCR and sequencing errors. The study's own analysis went as follows. Decombinator tools were used for TCR identification, UMI-based error correction and CDR3 extraction. Expanded TCRs were defined as those above a frequency of 2 per 1,000, corresponding to the top 1% of the tumor frequency distribution. Each repertoire was subsampled 100 times to 5,000 TCRs, after which Renyi diversity was computed with the R vegan package. CDR3 similarity networks were built from amino acid triplet string-kernel similarity, connecting CDR3s with pairwise similarity above 0.82. Using fastp trimming at Q25 and MiXCR clonotype assembly, TCRdb reanalyzed the public sequencing data and kept in-frame beta chains. Merged by CDR3 protein, the rows form single entries marked with the most common genes and DNA. The V and J calls and clone size are TCRdb's, not the authors'. In this sample the table shows 20,000 to 30,000 distinct CDR3 sequences, roughly a tenth of which occur a single time. Jointly, the top ten make up about 20% of the sample.

This sequence originates from a male donor with early-stage non-small cell lung cancer. The rearranged segments are TRBV7-8 and TRBJ2-3; the junction holds 12 bases that match TRBD2. This specimen consisted of PBMCs, obtained at follow-up. CDR3 protein: CASSAGLAGYTDTQYF. The sequence in DNA is TGTGCCAGCAGCGCGGGACTAGCGGGTTACACAGATACGCAGTATTTT.